The 18 T cell receptor beta chains reported below all come from one sample, sequenced in a study of CXCR3-negative and CXCR3-positive naive CD8 T cells. UMI-labeled TRB cDNA libraries were prepared by 5' RACE. One entry per CDR3 protein, without DNA, is what TCRdb gives after re-calling the 5' RACE reads. The specimen's table records 84,000 or so distinct CDR3 sequences. The sample consisted of naive CXCR3- CD8+ T cells from blood. Subset specified: CD45RO-CCR7+CD27+CD95- naive CD8+ T cells lacking CXCR3 (TNR3-). These receptors were taken from a human donor in good health. Some clones in this sample may be carry-over from other donors' samples.

The chain joins TRBV19 to TRBJ2-1; TCRdb names TRBD1, which stays unverified in the absence of DNA. Germline V gene data show CDR1 as LNHDA and CDR2 as SQIVND (reference sequence). This CDR3 has 13 residues. The CDR3 loop is CASSIGSPSSKFF.

The chain carries TRBV12-3 or TRBV12-4 and TRBJ2-2. The CDR3 has 13 amino acids. The CDR3 region is CASSLQEIGELFF.

This sequence joins TRBV29-1 and TRBJ2-5; absent DNA, TCRdb's TRBD2 call cannot be checked. The CDR3 runs to 13 residues. Germline CDR1 and CDR2: SQVTM and ANQGSEA. The CDR3 is CSAATGGPETQYF.

The V gene is TRBV15, the J gene TRBJ1-5; TCRdb indicates TRBD1, and absent DNA this call remains unverified. This CDR3 is 15 amino acids long. The germline CDR1 and CDR2 sequences are LNHNV and YYDKDF (reference sequence). The CDR3 sequence is CATSTRGNSNQPQHF.

This rearrangement joins TRBV20-1 to TRBJ2-7; TCRdb designates TRBD1, a call that cannot be tested without DNA. The CDR3 loop spans 15 amino acids. From germline, CDR1 is DFQATT and CDR2 SNEGSKA (reference sequence). CDR3 protein: CSATLSAGGGYEQYF.

V usage is TRBV7-9 and J usage is TRBJ1-1. The CDR3 is 15 residues long. Germline-derived CDR1 and CDR2 are SEHNR and FQNEAQ (reference sequence). CDR3 sequence reads: CASSTLTAMNTEAFF.

The chain employs TRBV7-2 and TRBJ2-1; TCRdb designates TRBD2, a call that cannot be tested without DNA. The germline CDR1 and CDR2 sequences are SGHTA and FQGNSA. The CDR3 is 16 amino acids. The CDR3: CASSELAGGPLNEQFF.

This rearrangement joins TRBV20-1 to TRBJ2-3. This CDR3 contains 15 residues. Germline lookup yields CDR1 DFQATT and CDR2 SNEGSKA (reference sequence). CDR3 amino acids: CSARDGDEATDTQYF.

V is TRBV5-1 and J is TRBJ2-1; TCRdb's assignment of TRBD2 cannot be checked, as there is no DNA. Germline V gene lookup returns CDR1 SGHRS and CDR2 YFSETQ. This CDR3 has 13 amino acids. Here the CDR3 reads CASSGTGVDEQFF.

The V call is TRBV6-5, the J call TRBJ2-7. This CDR3 spans 12 amino acids. Germline V gene lookup returns CDR1 MNHEY and CDR2 SVGAGI. Here the CDR3 reads CASTSGAYEQYF.

The chain carries TRBV5-6 and TRBJ2-1; TCRdb designates TRBD1, a call that cannot be tested without DNA. In germline, CDR1 is SGHDT, CDR2 YYEEEE. The CDR3 runs 14 residues. CDR3: CASSLDGGGNEQFF.

The chain joins TRBV29-1 to TRBJ2-3; TCRdb lists TRBD1, though no DNA is available to test this call. CDR3 size: 15 residues. Germline values: CDR1 SQVTM, CDR2 ANQGSEA. The CDR3 here is CSVEGQGAGTDTQYF.

The CDR3 reads CAISEGQGGRTEAFF. The J gene is TRBJ1-1, the V gene TRBV10-3; TCRdb selects TRBD1, and the lack of DNA leaves this call unchecked. CDR1 is ENHRY and CDR2 is SYGVKD in the germline V gene. The CDR3 has 15 residues.

V is TRBV13 and J is TRBJ2-2. The CDR3 consists of 16 residues. Germline V lookup: CDR1 PRHDT, CDR2 FYEKMQ (reference sequence). CDR3 sequence reads: CASSLGDGSYTGELFF. The variable domain in full, with the rest retrieved from reference TRBV13 and TRBJ2-2, is AAGVIQSPRHLIKEKRETATLKCYPIPRHDTVYWYQQGPGQDPQFLISFYEKMQSDKGSIPDRFSAQQFSDYHSELNMSSLELGDSALYFCASSLGDGSYTGELFFGEGSRLTVL.

This chain joins TRBV29-1 and TRBJ2-1; TCRdb names TRBD1, which stays unverified in the absence of DNA. This CDR3 is 14 amino acids long. Germline loops: CDR1 SQVTM, CDR2 ANQGSEA. CDR3 in amino acids: CSVPRGGLYNEQFF.

This chain uses TRBV28 with TRBJ1-4; TCRdb selects TRBD1, and the lack of DNA leaves this call unchecked. This CDR3 contains 15 residues. The germline CDR1 and CDR2 sequences are MDHEN and SYDVKM. CDR3 amino acids: CASSTGQGGREKLFF.

This chain links TRBV29-1 with TRBJ2-7; TCRdb selects TRBD2, and the lack of DNA leaves this call unchecked. CDR1 and CDR2 from the germline V gene are SQVTM and ANQGSEA. The CDR3 extends over 15 amino acids. CDR3 sequence reads: CSVVPPDTQLAEQYF.

J is TRBJ2-7 and V is TRBV10-3; TCRdb's D gene call, TRBD1, goes unchecked for lack of DNA. CDR1 ENHRY and CDR2 SYGVKD come from the germline V gene. The CDR3 covers 15 residues. The CDR3 sequence is CAISEPRTGTYEQYF.